Described below is a single T cell receptor beta chain sequence and its context. Its antigen is undetermined. This specimen comes from a study of graft-versus-host responses after intestinal transplantation. Overall study context: Anti-thymocyte globulin was used for induction in all recipients, who then took tacrolimus and steroids for about 3 years.

Some clones are missing from TCRdb's copy, which holds only in-frame ones; the method was immunoSEQ multiplex PCR. The sample yields around 110,000 clones, 90% to 95% seen once. Here the sequenced sample was unstimulated CD8+ T cells sorted from spleen or lymph node cells, taken before transplant. The sequence was obtained from a human donor who was the organ donor for an intestinal transplant.

This chain's CDR3 is CASGWVAGDGQPQHF. CDR3 in DNA: TGTGCCAGCGGGTGGGTCGCAGGGGATGGGCAGCCCCAGCATTTT. The chain couples TRBV4-2 to TRBJ1-5; a weak D match, TRBD1 (6 bases). The V end was cut by 8 bases, the J end by 7 bases, with 21 bases between. Germline CDR1 reads LGHNA; CDR2 reads YNFKEQ. The CDR3 consists of 15 residues.